The 16 T cell receptor beta chains below all came from one sample that was sequenced in a study of control samples from healthy donors and cancer patients (dated by TCRdb to 2018 to 2020). To prepare the library, the immunoSEQ multiplex PCR assay was applied. TCRdb re-hosts the immuneACCESS table, in-frame sequences only. Its copies lack some clones; in the studies checked, an unresolved V gene accounts for under half of them, and the cause for the rest is not known. In all, the sample holds 84,000 or so clones, and 91% of those were seen once. The ten largest make up 15% to 18% of the sample. Sequencing input: blood. These receptors came from a man younger than 45 in good health.

The V gene is TRBV28, the J gene TRBJ1-5; 11 positions match TRBD1. With V trimmed by 6 bases and J by 6 bases, 10 bases remained unmatched. From germline, CDR1 is MDHEN and CDR2 SYDVKM. This CDR3 is 16 amino acids long. The DNA of the CDR3 is TGTGCCAGCAGCCGGACAGGGGGCAGTTGGGGTCAGCCCCAGCATTTT. Amino acids: CASSRTGGSWGQPQHF.

This chain connects TRBV14 to TRBJ2-2, with D perhaps given as TRBD1 or TRBD2 (5 bases each). The CDR3 is 16 amino acids. CDR1 and CDR2 (germline): SGHDN, FVKESK. The V end lost 2 bases, the J end lost 4 bases, and 14 bases lay between the germline ends. The CDR3 region is CASSQNQGGSTGELFF. CDR3 nucleotides: TGTGCCAGCAGCCAAAACCAGGGTGGGAGCACCGGGGAGCTGTTTTTT.

This CDR3 is CASSLAGSPQETQYF. Written as DNA, the CDR3 is TGCGCCAGCAGCTTGGCGGGGTCCCCTCAAGAGACCCAGTACTTC. This chain joins TRBV5-1 and TRBJ2-5, with TRBD2 as a possible D gene (5 bases). Between the trimmed V and J ends, which lost 0 bases and 2 bases, there was a span of 11 bases. There are 15 residues in the CDR3. Germline assignment: CDR1 SGHRS and CDR2 YFSETQ.

The chain joins TRBV5-5 to TRBJ2-1, with 7 nucleotides matching TRBD2. The V segment lost 4 bases and the J segment 3 bases; nucleotides outside the gene matches: 7. Germline lookup yields CDR1 SGHKS and CDR2 YYEKEE (reference sequence). The CDR3 spans 15 residues. The CDR3 is CASSPPRGDYNEQFF. In DNA form, the CDR3 reads TGTGCCAGCAGCCCTCCTCGGGGGGACTACAATGAGCAGTTCTTC.

The V gene is TRBV27, the J gene TRBJ2-7, with a tentative D call TRBD1 (5 bases). V gave up 3 bases and J gave up 2 bases, with 14 bases separating them. Germline-derived CDR1 and CDR2 are MNHEY and SMNVEV (reference sequence). CDR3 size: 15 residues. For the CDR3, the DNA is TGTGCCAGCAGTTTGGTTCAGGGCGAGACCTACGAGCAGTACTTC. Its translation: CASSLVQGETYEQYF.

The gene calls are TRBV28 and TRBJ1-5, with 8 bases matching TRBD1. Germline V CDR1 and CDR2: MDHEN, SYDVKM. The CDR3 extends over 16 amino acids. J was trimmed by 2 bases and V by 1 base; bases with no gene match: 4. CDR3 coding DNA: TGTGCCAGCAGTTTATCGGGGACAGGAGGCAATCAGCCCCAGCATTTT. It translates to CASSLSGTGGNQPQHF.

This clone was detected only once. DNA for the CDR3: TGTGCCAGCACCCTTGACTCCTATCAGCCCCAGCATTTT. Translated, it gives CASTLDSYQPQHF. The chain employs TRBV6-5 and TRBJ1-5; no definite D call. With 7 bases removed from V and 5 bases from J, the gap between germline ends came to 12 bases. The length of the CDR3 is 13 residues. Germline V gene sequence: CDR1 MNHEY, CDR2 SVGAGI.

V is TRBV30 and J is TRBJ1-3; 8 bases match TRBD1. The CDR3 has 13 amino acids. Losses at the gene ends were 7 bases for V and 1 base for J; bases not matched to a gene: 3. From germline, CDR1 is GTSNPN and CDR2 SVGIG (reference sequence). The CDR3 reads CAFDRGSGNTIYF. The CDR3 bases are TGTGCCTTCGACAGGGGATCTGGAAACACCATATATTTT.

The chain combines TRBV30 with TRBJ1-5, with 7 bases aligning to TRBD1. This CDR3 comprises 15 residues. The junction had 7 bases not matched to a gene; V was cut back by 5 bases and J by 0 bases. Germline V gene sequence: CDR1 GTSNPN, CDR2 SVGIG (reference sequence). The CDR3 here is CAWSGGGYSNQPQHF. The CDR3 DNA sequence: TGTGCCTGGTCAGGGGGGGGGTATAGCAATCAGCCCCAGCATTTT.

The sample holds one count of this clone. The gene calls are TRBV9 and TRBJ1-3, with unresolved D. V was shortened by 3 bases and J by 4 bases, with 20 bases between the two germline ends. The CDR3 runs to 17 residues. Germline values: CDR1 SGDLS, CDR2 YYNGEE. CDR3 loop: CASSGNRAPSTGNTIYF. Written as DNA, the CDR3 is TGTGCCAGCAGCGGCAACCGGGCCCCCTCGACGGGAAACACCATATATTTT.

This chain uses TRBV7-9 with TRBJ2-7, with TRBD1 identical over 8 bases. The CDR3 contains 16 residues. Germline values: CDR1 SEHNR, CDR2 FQNEAQ (reference sequence). The trim removed 4 bases at V and 2 bases at J, leaving 10 bases unmatched. The CDR3: CASSSTRQGFAYEQYF. In DNA form, the CDR3 reads TGTGCCAGCAGCTCAACGCGACAGGGGTTCGCCTACGAGCAGTACTTC. The full variable domain, completed using reference TRBV7-9 and TRBJ2-7, is DTGVSQNPRHKITKRGQNVTFRCDPISEHNRLYWYRQTLGQGPEFLTYFQNEAQLEKSRLLSDRFSAERPKGSFSTLEIQRTEQGDSAMYLCASSSTRQGFAYEQYFGPGTRLTVT.

As regards this clone: The junction departs from germline at one end; a sequencing error may be responsible. The V call is TRBV4-3, the J call TRBJ2-4; D is possibly TRBD2 (7 bases). CDR1 is LGHNA and CDR2 is YSLEER in the germline V gene. CDR3 size: 21 residues. The CDR3 DNA is TGCCCCAGCAGCCGGGGGGAGGGCAGGGGAAGGTCCGATTTAGCCAAAAACATTCAGTACTTC. As protein: CPSSRGEGRGRSDLAKNIQYF.

The J gene is TRBJ1-2, the V gene TRBV4-2; D remains ambiguous. From germline, CDR1 is LGHNA and CDR2 YNFKEQ. Between the trimmed V and J ends, which lost 4 bases and 4 bases, there was a span of 10 bases. The CDR3 is made up of 13 amino acids. CDR3 in DNA: TGTGCCAGCAGCCCTGAACAGCTCTATGGCTACACCTTC. Translating it yields CASSPEQLYGYTF.

This clone was recorded once. CDR3 sequence (DNA): TGTGCCAGCAGAGCCCGGGACAGGGAAGTGGCGGAGCAGTACTTC. It specifies CASRARDREVAEQYF. The chain couples TRBV6-5 to TRBJ2-7; 9 bases map to TRBD1. From germline, CDR1 is MNHEY and CDR2 SVGAGI. CDR3 length: 15 residues. Trimming took 6 bases from V and 7 from J; bases not matched to a gene: 13.

V usage is TRBV5-1 and J usage is TRBJ1-1; TRBD1 matches 7 bases. CDR1 SGHRS and CDR2 YFSETQ come from the germline V gene. The CDR3 spans 15 residues. Germline trimming cut 0 bases from V and 3 bases from J; bases unmatched to any gene: 5. The CDR3, as DNA: TGCGCCAGCAGCTTGGACAGGGGTGGGCACACTGAAGCTTTCTTT. This gives the protein CASSLDRGGHTEAFF. The full variable domain, rest sourced from reference TRBV5-1 and TRBJ1-1, is KAGVTQTPRYLIKTRGQQVTLSCSPISGHRSVSWYQQTPGQGLQFLFEYFSETQRNKGNFPGRFSGRQFSNSRSEMNVSTLELGDSALYLCASSLDRGGHTEAFFGQGTRLTVV.

This clone is medium-sized (0.01 to 0.1%). This chain links TRBV7-9 with TRBJ1-6; 11 bases align to TRBD1. The CDR3 contains 15 residues. The ends lost 1 base at V and 9 bases at J; junction bases unmatched: 2. Germline CDR1 is SEHNR and CDR2 is FQNEAQ (reference sequence). The CDR3 nucleotides read TGTGCCAGCAGCTTAGAGGGACAGGGGGGTTCACCCCTCCACTTT. As protein: CASSLEGQGGSPLHF. The entire variable domain, with the rest obtained from reference TRBV7-9 and TRBJ1-6, is as follows: DTGVSQNPRHKITKRGQNVTFRCDPISEHNRLYWYRQTLGQGPEFLTYFQNEAQLEKSRLLSDRFSAERPKGSFSTLEIQRTEQGDSAMYLCASSLEGQGGSPLHFGNGTRLTVT.